Below are 26 T cell receptor beta chains sequenced from a single sample in a study of HIV-infected patients and healthy controls. About 550 ng RNA was reverse transcribed with alpha and beta constant-region primers. Alpha and beta chain libraries were made separately by chain-specific third strand synthesis with multiplexing indices. MiXCR, run by TCRdb on the 5' RACE reads, gives a single entry per CDR3 protein. Of thousands of distinct CDR3 sequences in the sample, around 9.3% were seen once. Follow-up blood was drawn about 14 weeks, roughly three months, after antiretroviral therapy began. No cell fractionation was done, so the repertoire covers all unsorted peripheral blood T cells. Sequenced here: blood, sampled during antiretroviral therapy. Receptor source: an adult with HIV infection.

By sample fraction, this clonotype is medium-sized. The chain recombines TRBV10-1 with TRBJ2-5, with D tentatively TRBD1 (8 bases). The CDR3 length is 14 residues. V was clipped by 5 bases and J by 4 bases, with 14 bases between them. Germline V gives CDR1 WNHNN, CDR2 SYGVQD (reference sequence). CDR3 sequence: CASSMDREGETQYF. In DNA form, the CDR3 reads TGCGCCAGCAGTATGGACAGGGAGGGAGAGACCCAGTACTTC.

This clonotype qualifies as medium-sized. The chain recombines TRBV6-5 with TRBJ1-6; 7 positions agree with TRBD1. CDR1 is MNHEY and CDR2 is SVGAGI in the germline V gene. Trimming cost V 6 bases and J 10 bases; bases outside gene matches: 9. CDR3 length: 14 amino acids. The CDR3 bases are TGTGCCAGCAGGGGAGTAACAGGGGTATCACCCCTCCACTTT. Its protein is CASRGVTGVSPLHF.

The J gene is TRBJ1-5, the V gene TRBV12-3 or TRBV12-4, with D tentatively TRBD1 (5 bases). Trimming removed 7 bases from V and 5 bases from J, with 15 bases in between. CDR3 size: 14 residues. The CDR3 reads CASNRDSQDQPQHF. DNA of the CDR3: TGTGCCAGCAATAGAGACAGTCAAGATCAGCCCCAGCATTTT.

This clonotype was counted ten times or more. CDR3 bases: TGCAGCGTTGACCGGGGATGGAGCTATGGCTACACCTTC. Translated: CSVDRGWSYGYTF. The chain uses TRBV29-1 and TRBJ1-2; D is uncertain. Germline loops: CDR1 SQVTM, CDR2 ANQGSEA. The CDR3 sequence is 13 residues long. Trimming pared 3 bases from V and 4 bases from J, leaving 12 bases between.

Sample share makes this clonotype medium-sized. The chain carries TRBV28 and TRBJ2-5; a possible D gene is TRBD2 (5 bases). Per the germline V gene, CDR1 is MDHEN and CDR2 is SYDVKM. V was pared by 8 bases and J by 0 bases, with 25 bases between. The CDR3 consists of 18 residues. The CDR3 nucleotides are TGTGCCAGCTACAGCGCGCCCGGGCCTAGCACCGACCAAGAGACCCAGTACTTC. Protein: CASYSAPGPSTDQETQYF.

This clonotype was recorded many times. This sequence joins TRBV5-1 and TRBJ1-1; 11 positions match TRBD1. Germline V gene data show CDR1 as SGHRS and CDR2 as YFSETQ. The CDR3 consists of 14 residues. With V trimmed by 5 bases and J by 5 bases, 5 bases remained unmatched. The CDR3 here is CASSTGQGATEAFF. The DNA for the CDR3 is TGCGCCAGCAGTACAGGACAGGGGGCAACTGAAGCTTTCTTT.

This clonotype was counted ten times or more. The genes are TRBV12-3 or TRBV12-4 and TRBJ1-2, with a possible D match to TRBD1 (6 bases). The CDR3 is made up of 17 amino acids. The ends were cut back, 3 bases at V and 4 bases at J, with 21 bases in the middle. Here the CDR3 DNA reads TGTGCCAGCAGTTTGCTTACAGGGACCTATAATGGCTATGGCTACACCTTC. Residues: CASSLLTGTYNGYGYTF.

This clonotype was observed at least ten times. This chain uses TRBV5-1 with TRBJ1-3; no reliable D call. The ends were cut back, 0 bases at V and 0 bases at J, with 10 bases in the middle. The CDR3 covers 16 residues. CDR1 is SGHRS, CDR2 YFSETQ, per germline. For the CDR3, the DNA is TGCGCCAGCAGCTTGGATTCCTCCAACTCTGGAAACACCATATATTTT. Amino acid sequence: CASSLDSSNSGNTIYF.

By its share, this clonotype is medium-sized (0.01 to 0.1%). The CDR3 DNA reads TGTGCCAGCAGCGTAGAAGGTTCGGAAAACACTGAAGCTTTCTTT. Protein: CASSVEGSENTEAFF. The genes are TRBV9 and TRBJ1-1; D gene unclear. Trimming pared 0 bases from V and 2 bases from J, leaving 11 bases between. The CDR3 totals 15 residues. Germline V gives CDR1 SGDLS, CDR2 YYNGEE.

The chain links TRBV20-1 to TRBJ1-1; the D is unclear. The V and J ends lost 0 bases and 2 bases respectively, with 10 bases between them. The CDR3 length is 14 residues. Per the germline V gene, CDR1 is DFQATT and CDR2 is SNEGSKA (reference sequence). DNA of the CDR3: TGCAGTGCTAGAGATCTGCGGTCAAACACTGAAGCTTTCTTT. This encodes CSARDLRSNTEAFF.

This clonotype was picked up many times. V is TRBV7-9 and J is TRBJ1-3, with D unresolved. The length of the CDR3 is 16 residues. The germline V gene has CDR1 SEHNR and CDR2 FQNEAQ (reference sequence). Trimming took off 2 bases at V and 0 bases at J, with 11 bases between the two ends. The CDR3 region has the DNA TGTGCCAGCAGCTTACGTGGGGAACTCTCTGGAAACACCATATATTTT. Translated, it gives CASSLRGELSGNTIYF.

This clonotype was recorded many times. The chain uses TRBV23-1 and TRBJ2-5; 7 nucleotides agree with TRBD1. TRBV23-1 is an ORF, and what it does is uncertain. Trimming cost V 6 bases and J 6 bases; bases outside gene matches: 13. The CDR3 totals 15 residues. The CDR3 region is CASSGDRPKSKTQYF. DNA for the CDR3: TGCGCCAGCAGCGGGGACAGACCCAAGAGTAAGACCCAGTACTTC.

In its sample, this clonotype was seen many times. This chain connects TRBV3-1 to TRBJ2-5; 14 positions match TRBD2. This CDR3 comprises 20 residues. Germline V lookup: CDR1 LGHDT, CDR2 YNNKEL (reference sequence). Trimming cost V 3 bases and J 5 bases; bases outside gene matches: 17. In DNA form, the CDR3 reads TGTGCCAGCAGCCACCACGGGACTAGCGGGGGCCTTCAACACCGGGAGACCCAGTACTTC. It translates to CASSHHGTSGGLQHRETQYF.

By frequency in the sample, this clonotype is medium-sized. The chain is built from TRBV11-3 and TRBJ2-1; D perhaps matches TRBD1 (6 bases). The CDR3 extends over 13 amino acids. The germline gives CDR1 SGHNT, CDR2 YENEEA. V lost 5 bases to trimming and J lost 5 bases, with 10 bases between them. DNA for the CDR3: TGTGCCAGCAGCCGGGACACCAACAATGAGCAGTTCTTC. It translates to CASSRDTNNEQFF.

In its sample, this clonotype was seen many times. This chain connects TRBV7-3 to TRBJ2-4, with TRBD2 matching 11 bases. Germline V lookup: CDR1 SGHTA, CDR2 FQGTGA. The CDR3 extends over 14 amino acids. V trimming: 6 bases; J trimming: 8 bases; junction bases outside the gene matches: 6. CDR3 in DNA: TGTGCCAGCAGTTTTAGCGGGGGGGCGGACATTCAGTACTTC. It encodes CASSFSGGADIQYF.

The CDR3 DNA sequence: TGTGCCTGGAGTGTTGGGAGTGTCGGACGATTTGAAGCTTTCTTT. The encoded protein is CAWSVGSVGRFEAFF. V and J are TRBV30 and TRBJ1-1; D call uncertain. Germline lookup yields CDR1 GTSNPN and CDR2 SVGIG (reference sequence). The CDR3 consists of 15 residues. With 0 bases removed from V and 7 bases from J, the gap between germline ends came to 18 bases.

In this sample, this clonotype is medium-sized (0.01 to 0.1%). Here the CDR3 DNA reads TGTGCCACCAGTGATTTGATAGCCGACACCGGGGAGCTGTTTTTT. Its protein is CATSDLIADTGELFF. V and J are TRBV24-1 and TRBJ2-2; D is undetermined. CDR3 length equals 15 residues. Per germline, CDR1 KGHDR and CDR2 SFDVKD. Trimming took 0 bases from V and 3 from J, leaving 7 bases between them.

By sample fraction, this clonotype is medium-sized. This chain joins TRBV18 and TRBJ1-2; unclear D gene. The CDR3 is 13 residues long. The germline CDR1 and CDR2 sequences are KGHSH and LQKENI. Trimming cost V 1 base and J 7 bases, with 10 bases left between them. DNA of the CDR3: TGTGCCAGCTCACCACAGATCCAAGCTGGCTACACCTTC. As protein: CASSPQIQAGYTF.

The chain combines TRBV10-3 with TRBJ2-1, with D possibly being TRBD2 (5 bases). Germline CDR1 is ENHRY and CDR2 is SYGVKD. V lost 5 bases, J lost 8 bases, and 31 bases lay in between. This CDR3 contains 19 residues. CDR3 protein: CAISSLLALRLETGHEQFF. The CDR3 region has the DNA TGTGCCATCAGTTCCCTTCTAGCTTTGAGGCTGGAAACGGGCCATGAGCAGTTCTTC.

This clonotype appeared many times. The chain recombines TRBV6-2 or TRBV6-3 with TRBJ1-5; D gene unclear. Trimming pared 2 bases from V and 0 bases from J, leaving 8 bases between. Per the germline V gene, CDR1 is MNHEY and CDR2 is SVGEGT. This CDR3 region has 15 residues. The CDR3 protein is CASSYEGYSNQPQHF. The CDR3 nucleotides are TGTGCCAGCAGTTACGAGGGTTATAGCAATCAGCCCCAGCATTTT.

Within the sample, this clonotype is medium-sized. The J gene is TRBJ1-4, the V gene TRBV9; D is unresolved. Germline V lookup: CDR1 SGDLS, CDR2 YYNGEE. The CDR3 spans 12 residues. Trimming removed 3 bases at V and 8 bases at J, with 8 bases between. CDR3 nucleotides: TGTGCCAGCAGCGAGACTGACGAAAAACTGTTTTTT. It encodes CASSETDEKLFF.

This clonotype was observed many times. The chain couples TRBV30 to TRBJ2-3; D might be TRBD2 (5 bases). CDR3 length: 15 residues. Germline V CDR1 and CDR2: GTSNPN, SVGIG (reference sequence). With 0 bases removed from V and 5 bases from J, the gap between germline ends came to 15 bases. The chain's CDR3 is CAWSVRGGPGDTQYF. The DNA of the CDR3 is TGTGCCTGGAGTGTACGTGGCGGGCCGGGAGATACGCAGTATTTT.

The sample holds many counts of this clonotype. This chain connects TRBV12-3 or TRBV12-4 to TRBJ1-1; possible D gene TRBD1, 6 bases. The CDR3 loop spans 16 amino acids. V lost 6 bases to trimming and J lost 5 bases, with 22 bases between them. In nucleotides, the CDR3 is TGTGCCAGCAGCCACCGCCTACAGGGTTCAAGGACTGAAGCTTTCTTT. Translation: CASSHRLQGSRTEAFF.

This clonotype appeared many times. The chain employs TRBV5-5 and TRBJ2-4, with D perhaps matching TRBD2 (6 bases). Trimming cost V 4 bases and J 0 bases, with 11 bases left between them. Germline values: CDR1 SGHKS, CDR2 YYEKEE (reference sequence). This CDR3 contains 15 residues. The CDR3 nucleotides read TGTGCCAGCAGCGTGGGACTTTTAGCCAAAAACATTCAGTACTTC. Amino acid sequence: CASSVGLLAKNIQYF.

This clonotype was picked up a small number of times. J is TRBJ2-3 and V is TRBV20-1; D remains unclear. The V gene lost 0 bases and the J gene lost 1 base, with 8 bases spanning the gap. The CDR3 runs 14 residues. CDR1 and CDR2 from the germline V gene are DFQATT and SNEGSKA (reference sequence). The DNA for the CDR3 is TGCAGTGCTAGAGATATTGGGGGCACAGATACGCAGTATTTT. Translated, it gives CSARDIGGTDTQYF.

The V gene is TRBV4-1, the J gene TRBJ2-4, with 13 bases identical to TRBD2. This CDR3 region has 18 residues. V shed 1 base, J shed 0 bases, and the junction held 3 bases outside the gene matches. Germline V lookup: CDR1 MGHRA, CDR2 YSYEKL. CDR3 sequence reads: CASSQGLAGGVAKNIQYF. CDR3 nucleotides: TGCGCCAGCAGCCAAGGACTAGCGGGGGGTGTAGCCAAAAACATTCAGTACTTC.